This TCR beta chain was obtained from a study of cytomegalovirus exposure and HLA in healthy donors. Overall study: Unique TCR beta sequences numbering fewer than 130 million came from approximately 180 million T cells in an earlier analysis. Study observations and caveats: TCR association rates varied by HLA locus in a later analysis, with DRB1 highest and HLA-C lowest.

Points on this clone: The antigen is undetermined.

Between the trimmed V and J ends, which lost 0 bases and 3 bases, there was a span of 11 bases. Germline V gene lookup returns CDR1 SGHRS and CDR2 YFSETQ. This CDR3 has 15 amino acids. With 60 Vbeta and 13 Jbeta primers, the PCR was carried out. The repertoire was sequenced with immunoSEQ multiplex PCR; TCRdb's copy has only in-frame clones and lacks some. The table records fewer than 150,000 clones, over 70% of them present only once. The specimen sequenced was PBMCs. This clonotype was obtained from a woman in her fifties or sixties in good health and CMV-seropositive. This rearrangement joins TRBV5-1 to TRBJ2-3, with D possibly TRBD1 on 6 matching bases. The CDR3 bases are TGCGCCAGCAGCTTGGATTCAGGGGCGACAGATACGCAGTATTTT. It yields the protein CASSLDSGATDTQYF.